This T cell receptor (beta chain) was sequenced for a study of cytotoxic CD8 clonotypes in ibrutinib-treated CLL. Study-wide results and caveats: Public clonotypes (which were uncommon) either contracted or remained stable on treatment. Sustained-remission and progressing patients were not sampled at matched times.

Sequencing was designed to attain a depth spanning 1 in 200,000 to 1 in 1 million T cells. Method: immunoSEQ multiplex PCR; TCRdb's copy keeps in-frame clones and lacks some. The sample yields over 95,000 clones, approximately 58% seen once. V shed 3 bases and J shed 9 bases, with 6 bases lying between them. This CDR3 is built from 12 residues. Germline lookup yields CDR1 MGHDK and CDR2 SYGVNS. On this clone itself: The antigen is undetermined.

The sample in question was PBMCs, obtained after 24 months of ibrutinib treatment. The clonotype originates from a human donor with chronic lymphocytic leukemia. This chain uses TRBV25-1 with TRBJ1-6, with a tentative D call TRBD1 (6 bases). The CDR3 region is CASSDRGSPLHF. CDR3 DNA: TGTGCCAGCAGTGACAGGGGTTCACCCCTCCACTTT.